This T cell receptor beta chain was sequenced during a study of read filtering for tumor transcriptome and immune sequencing. This CDR3 has 15 amino acids. The germline V gene encodes CDR1 SGDLS and CDR2 YYNGEE. V was clipped by 4 bases and J by 3 bases; unmatched bases: 7. This clonotype was seen repeatedly, ten times or more. From 300 to 450 ng of RNA, a library with molecular barcoded alpha/delta and beta/gamma adaptors was made. TCRdb reprocessed the reads with MiXCR, giving one entry per CDR3 protein. Of approximately 150,000 distinct CDR3 sequences in the sample, roughly 13% were seen once. The receptor was derived from a donor aged 40 or over with multiple myeloma. The sequencing input was a population of CD138-negative cells sorted from bone marrow. The rearrangement links TRBV9 to TRBJ2-1, with 7 bases matching TRBD1. The CDR3 reads CASSPRDSNYNEQFF. DNA for the CDR3: TGTGCCAGCAGCCCTCGGGACAGCAACTACAATGAGCAGTTCTTC.